This T cell receptor beta chain was captured by sequencing in a study of OX40 agonist ivuxolimab in advanced cancers. This table comes from immunoSEQ multiplex PCR, and its TCRdb copy is limited to in-frame clones, with some not included. The sample includes about 21,000 clones, around 89% seen only once; the top ten take around 11%. CDR1 SNHLY and CDR2 FYNNEI come from the germline V gene. V was shortened by 8 bases and J by 8 bases, with 21 bases between the two germline ends. The CDR3 consists of 15 residues. This sequence was found in an adult with an advanced solid tumor such as melanoma, head and neck, liver or kidney cancer. The starting material was CD4+ or CD8+ T cells sorted from blood, obtained in a trial of the OX40 agonist ivuxolimab. This chain links TRBV2 with TRBJ1-4; unclear D gene. CDR3 in amino acids: CASQVVGPPFEKLFF. DNA for the CDR3: TGTGCCAGCCAGGTCGTGGGTCCACCCTTCGAAAAACTGTTTTTT.